The clone carrying this TCR beta chain was seen a handful of times. The data originate from a study of blood T cells in healthy people across ages. Germline V gene sequence: CDR1 SGHTA, CDR2 FQGNSA. This CDR3 comprises 10 residues. V was shortened by 11 bases and J by 6 bases, with 9 bases between the two germline ends. Investigators took roughly 10 milliliters of peripheral blood from every donor. The authors isolated at least 6 million PBMCs per sample. Primed by a sample-barcoded 5' primer and a J-beta primer mix, a second PCR proceeded for roughly 7 to 11 cycles. A template-switch adaptor with 12 random nucleotides tagged each cDNA molecule. MiXCR was run by TCRdb on the 5' RACE reads, yielding one entry per CDR3 protein. The table records roughly 2 million distinct CDR3 sequences, 40% to 55% of them present only once.

The rearrangement uses TRBV7-2 and TRBJ2-3; D ambiguous. Material for sequencing was blood. The receptor was isolated from a middle-aged woman in good health. The DNA of the CDR3 is TGTGCCTCCCGATCGGATACGCAGTATTTT. As protein: CASRSDTQYF. The full variable domain, rest sourced from reference TRBV7-2 and TRBJ2-3, is GAGVSQSPSNKVTEKGKDVELRCDPISGHTALYWYRQSLGQGLEFLIYFQGNSAPDKSGLPSDRFSAERTGGSVSTLTIQRTQQEDSAVYLCASRSDTQYFGPGTRLTVL.